Listed below are T cell receptor beta chains from one sample, sequenced in a study of T cell responses to AZD1222 COVID-19 vaccine. The repertoire was sequenced with immunoSEQ multiplex PCR; TCRdb's copy has only in-frame clones and lacks some. The repertoire holds 110,000 to 150,000 clones, about 90% seen once, with 1.9% in the top ten. The sequencing here drew on peripheral blood, taken on day 0 of AZD1222 vaccination. The receptors were gathered from an adult in good health. CDR3s include the opening cysteine and the closing phenylalanine or tryptophan. The order of the fields is V gene, D gene, J gene, clone size, CDR3 DNA, CDR3 protein. D genes are given only for firm matches. Expanded clones are given a class, and other clones once, few, many or no size at all.

TRBV4-1	.	TRBJ2-7	.	TGCGCCAGCAGCCAAGAACGCGGACAAGGGGCCTCCCCCTTGAAGCAGTACTTC	CASSQERGQGASPLKQYF
TRBV4-1	.	TRBJ2-7	.	TGCGCCAGCAGCCAAGTACATCTGGGGACACAACCCTACGAGCAGTACTTC	CASSQVHLGTQPYEQYF
TRBV15	.	TRBJ1-5	.	TGTGCCACCAGCAGAGATCCGCAGGGCGGGCAGCCCCAGCATTTT	CATSRDPQGGQPQHF
TRBV3-1/TRBV3-2	.	TRBJ2-5	.	TGTGCCAGCAGCCGAGGGACGATAAGCCAAGAGACCCAGTACTTC	CASSRGTISQETQYF
TRBV3-1/TRBV3-2	.	TRBJ2-1	.	TGTGCCAGCAGTTATGGGGGGGGCAGGAACAATGAGCAGTTCTTC	CASSYGGGRNNEQFF
TRBV5-4	.	TRBJ2-7	.	TGTGCCAGCAGCTTGGCCCTTCTGGACGGCACCGAGCAGTACTTC	CASSLALLDGTEQYF
TRBV30	.	TRBJ1-2	.	TGTGCCTGGAGCGATTATTGGACGGCGGCTAACTATGGCTACACCTTC	CAWSDYWTAANYGYTF
TRBV19	.	TRBJ1-1	.	TGTGCCAGTAGTCCGCAAATGAACACTGAAGCTTTCTTT	CASSPQMNTEAFF
TRBV5-8	.	TRBJ1-4	.	TGTGCCAGCAGCTTATGGCTAGGGCGGGCAACTAATGAAAAACTGTTTTTT	CASSLWLGRATNEKLFF
TRBV19	.	TRBJ1-1	.	TGTGCCAGTAGTATGGTGGGGGAAGCTTTCTTT	CASSMVGEAFF
TRBV19	TRBD1	TRBJ1-5	.	TGTGCCAGTAGTATAGAAGGGACAGGTCGGCCCCAGCATTTT	CASSIEGTGRPQHF
TRBV28	.	TRBJ2-1	.	TGTGCCAGCCTTCCTTCCACAGGGACGGGGGACAATGAGCAGTTCTTC	CASLPSTGTGDNEQFF
TRBV3-1/TRBV3-2	TRBD1	TRBJ2-1	.	TGTGCCAGCAGCCACCTCGTCGTCCCGGGACAGGGGAATGAGCAGTTCTTC	CASSHLVVPGQGNEQFF
TRBV2	.	TRBJ2-5	once	TGTGCCAGCTGTCCAGAGACCCAAGAGACCCAGTACTTC	CASCPETQETQYF
TRBV18	.	TRBJ1-4	.	TGTGCCAGCTTGGAGCAATCAACTAATGAAAAACTGTTTTTT	CASLEQSTNEKLFF
TRBV4-1	.	TRBJ1-1	.	TGCGCCAGCAGCCAGAGCGAGGCAGGCCCGGGCACTGAAGCTTTCTTT	CASSQSEAGPGTEAFF
TRBV7-8	.	TRBJ1-5	.	TGTGCCAGCAGCTTATACGTCGTGGGCAATCAGCCCCAGCATTTT	CASSLYVVGNQPQHF
TRBV25-1	.	TRBJ2-3	.	TGTGCCCAGGGGCCCCGAACAGATACGCAGTATTTT	CAQGPRTDTQYF
TRBV4-3	.	TRBJ1-5	.	TGCGCCAGCAGCCAAGTCTTCCAAGGACAGCCCCAGCATTTT	CASSQVFQGQPQHF
TRBV5-5	.	TRBJ2-5	.	TGTGCCAGCAGCTTTTCGTCGGAGACCCAGTACTTC	CASSFSSETQYF
TRBV6-5	.	TRBJ1-1	.	TGTGCCAGCAGTTACTCAATGGGGGGGGCTGATGAAGCTTTCTTT	CASSYSMGGADEAFF
TRBV7-2	.	TRBJ1-4	.	TGTGCCAGCAGCTTAGTATTAACAGAAGAAAAACTGTTTTTT	CASSLVLTEEKLFF
TRBV19	.	TRBJ2-5	.	TGTGCCAGTAGCGGGGGGAGTTGGACAGCGGAGACCCAGTACTTC	CASSGGSWTAETQYF
TRBV27	TRBD2	TRBJ2-7	.	TGTGCCAGCAGTACTAGCGGGGGGGGATACGAGCAGTACTTC	CASSTSGGGYEQYF
TRBV5-1	.	TRBJ2-1	.	TGCGCCAGCAGCTTGGCATGGGGTTTTGAGCAGTTCTTC	CASSLAWGFEQFF
TRBV4-2	.	TRBJ2-7	.	TGTGCCAGCAGCCAAGTAACACCGAGAGACGAGCAGTACTTC	CASSQVTPRDEQYF
TRBV5-4	.	TRBJ1-4	.	TGTGCCAGCAGCTTGAGTCGGGGTGAAAAACTGTTTTTT	CASSLSRGEKLFF
TRBV18	TRBD1	TRBJ2-7	.	TGTGCCAGCTCATCGAGGACAGGGTGGTACGAGCAGTACTTC	CASSSRTGWYEQYF
TRBV7-2	.	TRBJ2-3	.	TGTGCCAGCAGCTTAAGGCAGACCACAGATACGCAGTATTTT	CASSLRQTTDTQYF
TRBV28	.	TRBJ2-6	.	TGTGCCAGCAGTTTGGGCGGTTCATCTGGGGCCAACGTCCTGACTTTC	CASSLGGSSGANVLTF